These 7 T cell receptor beta chains share one sample of origin, sequenced in a study of cytomegalovirus exposure and HLA in healthy donors. PCR primers comprised 60 Vbeta and 13 Jbeta primers. The table came from immunoSEQ multiplex PCR; TCRdb's copy has only in-frame clones and leaves some out. The sample includes 150,000 to 200,000 clones, over 60% of them seen just once. The sample consisted of PBMCs. The receptors originated from a woman in her 30s in good health and CMV-seronegative.

The V call is TRBV9, the J call TRBJ1-2; TRBD1 aligns across 10 bases. The CDR3 length is 13 residues. Germline-derived CDR1 and CDR2 are SGDLS and YYNGEE. J was trimmed by 7 bases and V by 7 bases; bases with no gene match: 7. CDR3 loop: CASLGQGGSGYTF. CDR3 coding DNA: TGTGCCAGCCTTGGACAGGGGGGGTCTGGCTACACCTTC.

A few counts support this clone. The V and J genes are TRBV7-6 and TRBJ2-4, with D uncertain. Trimming left V 1 base short and J 6 bases short, with 13 bases between. Germline values: CDR1 SGHVS, CDR2 FNYEAQ. This CDR3 region has 15 residues. The chain's CDR3 is CASSLVAPPRNIQYF. The DNA for the CDR3 is TGTGCCAGCAGCTTAGTCGCGCCTCCGAGAAACATTCAGTACTTC.

This clone was picked up one time. V gene TRBV6-5 combines with J gene TRBJ2-7, with D possibly being TRBD2 (5 bases). Germline loops: CDR1 MNHEY, CDR2 SVGAGI. With 5 bases removed from V and 3 bases from J, the gap between germline ends came to 5 bases. The CDR3 contains 11 residues. The CDR3 region has the DNA TGTGCCAGCAGTGAGGGCTACGAGCAGTACTTC. This gives the protein CASSEGYEQYF.

This clone has just a few counts. The chain combines TRBV19 with TRBJ1-2; D is undetermined. Germline lookup yields CDR1 LNHDA and CDR2 SQIVND (reference sequence). This CDR3 region has 13 residues. V lost 4 bases, J lost 7 bases, and 13 bases lay in between. In DNA form, the CDR3 reads TGTGCCAGTAGTAACAGCTCTCCCTCTGGCTACACCTTC. It yields the protein CASSNSSPSGYTF.

The table lists this clone with a few counts. The same CDR3 also results from other DNA sequences found in this sample. The gene calls are TRBV18 and TRBJ2-7; possible D gene TRBD2, 6 bases. The V and J ends lost 3 bases and 1 base respectively, with 7 bases between them. Germline V lookup: CDR1 KGHSH, CDR2 LQKENI. The CDR3 sequence is 13 residues long. CDR3: CASSPGGSYEQYF. In nucleotides, the CDR3 is TGTGCCAGCTCACCGGGGGGTTCCTACGAGCAGTACTTC.

As regards this clone: The junction differs from germline at one of its ends, possibly a read error. V gene TRBV9 combines with J gene TRBJ1-2; D gene unclear. This CDR3 is built from 10 residues. Germline V lookup: CDR1 SGDLS, CDR2 YYNGEE. In DNA form, the CDR3 reads TGTGCCAGCAGCCCCCGTTCCCCCGCCTTC. Amino acids: CASSPRSPAF. Looking up the rest from reference TRBV9 and TRBJ1-2 gives the full variable domain: DSGVTQTPKHLITATGQRVTLRCSPRSGDLSVYWYQQSLDQGLQFLIQYYNGEERAKGNILERFSAQQFPDLHSELNLSSLELGDSALYFCASSPRSPAFGSGTRLTVV.

V is TRBV10-1 and J is TRBJ2-2; TRBD1 matches 9 bases. The trim removed 9 bases at V and 9 bases at J, leaving 14 bases unmatched. Germline V gives CDR1 WNHNN, CDR2 SYGVQD (reference sequence). This CDR3 has 15 residues. The CDR3 sequence is CASQPGQGVRRELFF. The DNA of the CDR3 is TGCGCCAGTCAACCGGGACAGGGTGTAAGGCGGGAGCTGTTTTTT.